These T cell receptor beta chains were read from a single sample in a study of blood T cell repertoires in COVID-19. Repertoires were generated with immunoSEQ multiplex PCR, while TCRdb's copy carries only in-frame clones and drops some. Among about 330,000 clones, 89% were seen once, and the ten largest hold 5% to 7%. The sample comprised peripheral blood. These receptors came from a man between 18 and 29 years old who had recovered from COVID-19. Both conserved end residues are part of each CDR3. The D gene is left open where the match is weak. Size is stated for part of the rows, as once, few or many counts, or as a class when the clone is expanded.

D: TRBD1
size: once
V: TRBV15
J: TRBJ1-1
length: 14
DNA: TGTGCCACCATTGCGGACAGGGTAGAAGCTGAAGCTTTCTTT
CDR3: CATIADRVEAEAFF

D: -
size: -
V: TRBV5-8
J: TRBJ2-7
length: 15
DNA: TGTGCCAGCAGCTTGGTCGCAGGGCTTTCCTACGAGCAGTACTTC
CDR3: CASSLVAGLSYEQYF

D: TRBD2
size: -
V: TRBV7-6
J: TRBJ2-1
length: 15
DNA: TGTGCCAGCACCCAGCTGGGTAGCGGGAGCGATGAGCAGTTCTTC
CDR3: CASTQLGSGSDEQFF

D: TRBD1
size: -
V: TRBV6-5
J: TRBJ2-2
length: 16
DNA: TGTGCCAGCAGTTACTACGGGACAGGGAATAGCGGGGAGCTGTTTTTT
CDR3: CASSYYGTGNSGELFF

D: -
size: -
V: TRBV12-3/TRBV12-4
J: TRBJ1-4
length: 12
DNA: TGTGCCAGCAGTTTTCCTGGCGGAAAACTGTTTTTT
CDR3: CASSFPGGKLFF

D: TRBD2
size: -
V: TRBV4-1
J: TRBJ2-2
length: 17
DNA: TGCGCCAGCAGCCTGGGACTAGCGGGGGTGGGCACCGGGGAGCTGTTTTTT
CDR3: CASSLGLAGVGTGELFF

D: -
size: -
V: TRBV14
J: TRBJ1-1
length: 14
DNA: TGTGCCAGCAGCCAAGCGTGGCCAGGGTGGGAAGCTTTCTTT
CDR3: CASSQAWPGWEAFF

D: -
size: -
V: TRBV4-1
J: TRBJ1-3
length: 17
DNA: TGCGCCAGCAGCCAAGTGCCACCTCCCGGTTCTGGAAACACCATATATTTT
CDR3: CASSQVPPPGSGNTIYF

D: -
size: -
V: TRBV10-3
J: TRBJ1-2
length: 15
DNA: TGTGCCATCAGTGGGGGCGGGGCAGGATCCTATGGCTACACCTTC
CDR3: CAISGGGAGSYGYTF

D: TRBD2
size: -
V: TRBV2
J: TRBJ2-7
length: 13
DNA: TGTGCCAGTTCAGCGGGAGAGGGACTCGAGCAGTACTTC
CDR3: CASSAGEGLEQYF

D: -
size: -
V: TRBV10-1
J: TRBJ2-7
length: 17
DNA: TGCGCCAGCAGTGAAGGGTCGTCGGGACTGGGTTCCTACGAGCAGTACTTC
CDR3: CASSEGSSGLGSYEQYF

D: -
size: -
V: TRBV19
J: TRBJ1-1
length: 14
DNA: TGTGCCAGTAGTATGGGAGGACTGTTTGCTGAAGCTTTCTTT
CDR3: CASSMGGLFAEAFF

D: -
size: once
V: TRBV15
J: TRBJ2-2
length: 13
DNA: TGTGCCACCAGCCCGCCCGGGGCCGGGGAGCTGTTTTTT
CDR3: CATSPPGAGELFF

D: -
size: -
V: TRBV10-3
J: TRBJ1-4
length: 13
DNA: TGTGCCATCAGTGCGGCAGGGCAAGAAAAACTGTTTTTT
CDR3: CAISAAGQEKLFF